This TCR beta chain derives from a study of blood T cell repertoires in COVID-19. Study-level information: Sample material is recorded as cDNA or gDNA derived from T cells, B-cell-depleted T cells, or PBMCs.

In the authors' workflow: Amplification of reference gene primers provided the estimated nucleated cell counts. Assay used: immunoSEQ multiplex PCR; TCRdb lists only in-frame clones, some missing. V, J and clone size were drawn from that table, and D and trimming were deduced from the DNA. The sample yields over 150,000 clones, more than 70% seen once. Trimming took off 7 bases at V and 6 bases at J, with 16 bases between the two ends. This CDR3 has 14 amino acids. CDR1 is SGHVS, CDR2 FQNEAQ, per germline. The sample comprised peripheral blood. The rearrangement joins TRBV7-8 to TRBJ1-5; D not certain. This receptor was taken from a man between 50 and 59 years old with COVID-19, enrolled during active disease. The CDR3 DNA sequence: TGTGCCAGCACCCCTGGAGGCGGTGGTCAGCCCCAGCATTTT. Its translation is CASTPGGGGQPQHF.